This is a list of T cell receptor beta chains from one sample in a study of T cells in Graves' hyperthyroidism and ophthalmopathy. MiXCR, run by TCRdb on the multiplex PCR reads, gives a single entry per CDR3 protein. The repertoire holds approximately 400,000 distinct CDR3 sequences, with 20% to 25% as singletons. The source material was blood. The receptor source for this set is a man between 45 and 60 years old with Graves' hyperthyroidism. The CDR3 runs from the conserved cysteine through the conserved F or W. D genes are given only for firm matches. Clone size, where shown, is once, few, many, or a class for clones that have expanded.

j_call clone_size d_call v_call cdr3_nt cdr3_aa
TRBJ2-1 few - TRBV4-2 TGTGCCAGCAGCCAAGAGTTAGCGTACAATGAGCAGTTCTTC CASSQELAYNEQFF
TRBJ1-1 - TRBD1 TRBV19 TGTGCCAGTAGTGAGGACCGGGACAGCCTATCTGAAGCTTTCTTT CASSEDRDSLSEAFF
TRBJ2-1 - TRBD1 TRBV27 TGTGCCAACAGTTTTGAAGGGACAGGGGGAAATGAGCAGTTCTTC CANSFEGTGGNEQFF
TRBJ2-1 many TRBD2 TRBV7-3 TGTGCCAGCAGCTCAGCGGGAGGGCCAAATGAGCAGTTCTTC CASSSAGGPNEQFF
TRBJ2-1 - - TRBV6-1 TGTGCCAGCAGTACGACGGGCGGAAACTACGAGCAGTTCTTC CASSTTGGNYEQFF
TRBJ2-1 - - TRBV30 TGTGCCCTCGACTCGGGGACGATTGATCAGTTCTTC CALDSGTIDQFF
TRBJ2-7 few - TRBV6-1 TGTGCCAGCACATCTAGGGGTACCAACTACGAGCAGTACTTC CASTSRGTNYEQYF
TRBJ1-2 - - TRBV7-9 TGTGCCAGCAGCCCTCATCGGGACGGTAACTATGGCTACACCTTC CASSPHRDGNYGYTF
TRBJ2-3 - TRBD1 TRBV7-3 TGTGCCAGCAGCTTAATAGGGACAGGGGCAGATACGCAGTATTTT CASSLIGTGADTQYF
TRBJ2-1 - TRBD1 TRBV29-1 TGCAGCGCCAGGCAGGGGGCTACTGAGCAGTTCTTC CSARQGATEQFF
TRBJ2-7 - TRBD1 TRBV19 TGTGCCAGTAGGCCCGGCTGGACAGGGGCGTACGAGCAGTACTTC CASRPGWTGAYEQYF
TRBJ2-1 - TRBD1 TRBV7-9 TGTGCCAGCAGCTGGACAGGGGGCCTCTACAATGAGCAGTTCTTC CASSWTGGLYNEQFF
TRBJ1-1 few - TRBV20-1 TGCAGTGCGACGGGAGGCAGACTGAACACTGAAGCTTTCTTT CSATGGRLNTEAFF
TRBJ1-5 - - TRBV3-1 TGTGCCAGCAGCCCTCCAGGGTGGAGCAATCAGCCCCAGCATTTT CASSPPGWSNQPQHF
TRBJ1-1 few - TRBV5-8 TGTGCCAGCAGCCCAACCGGAGGCAGAACCACTGAAGCTTTCTTT CASSPTGGRTTEAFF
TRBJ1-1 many - TRBV3-1 TGTGCCACCGCGACACAAGGGCGAGACACTGAAGCTTTCTTT CATATQGRDTEAFF
TRBJ2-3 few - TRBV20-1 TGCAGTGCTAGAGAGGACTTACGATCGGGACTCCTGCCAGATACGCAGTATTTT CSAREDLRSGLLPDTQYF